Listed below are T cell receptor beta chains from one sample, sequenced in a study of CD8 T cells in ankylosing spondylitis. TCRdb re-called the 5' RACE reads with MiXCR, one entry per CDR3 protein. This sample has a few hundred thousand distinct CDR3 sequences, with 15% to 20% found just once. Sequencing used blood, either unsorted or a sorted T cell fraction (not recorded which). The receptors stem from a male donor with ankylosing spondylitis or in good health (not recorded which). Both conserved end residues are part of each CDR3. D genes are given only for firm matches. Clone sizes are given selectively: once, few, many, or a class where the clone is expanded.

15	NA	TRBJ1-3	TRBV4-1	few	TGCGCCAGCAGCCAAGGATGGGGATCTGGAAACACCATATATTTT	CASSQGWGSGNTIYF
16	NA	TRBJ1-1	TRBV4-2	few	TGTGCCAGCAGCCAAGGGAACCTCAGCCTGAACACTGAAGCTTTCTTT	CASSQGNLSLNTEAFF
15	TRBD1	TRBJ2-2	TRBV7-7	NA	TGTGCTAGCAGCTCCGGGACAGGGGGGACCGGGGAGCTGTTTTTT	CASSSGTGGTGELFF
15	NA	TRBJ2-1	TRBV4-1	NA	TGCGCCAGCAGCCAAGAGGACCAGACTTCGGAAGAGCAGTTCTTC	CASSQEDQTSEEQFF
17	TRBD2	TRBJ2-1	TRBV7-6	once	TGTGCCAGCAGCGCGGGACTAGCGGGGATGCCGCACAATGAGCAGTTCTTC	CASSAGLAGMPHNEQFF
16	NA	TRBJ2-2	TRBV4-3	few	TGCGCCAGCAGCCAAGGGGATTTAGGGAACACCGGGGAGCTGTTTTTT	CASSQGDLGNTGELFF
16	TRBD1	TRBJ1-2	TRBV15	few	TGTGCCACCGCGGAGGGTAGGACAGGGGGTCCTTATGGCTACACCTTC	CATAEGRTGGPYGYTF
13	NA	TRBJ2-1	TRBV5-5	once	TGTGCCTCCGAGGACGACTCATACAATGAGCAGTTCTTC	CASEDDSYNEQFF
12	NA	TRBJ2-4	TRBV4-1	once	TGCGCCAGCAGCCAAGAAACAAACATTCAGTACTTC	CASSQETNIQYF
13	TRBD2	TRBJ2-1	TRBV2	NA	TGTGCCAGCAGGGAACTAGCGGGAGATGAGCAGTTCTTC	CASRELAGDEQFF
17	TRBD2	TRBJ2-5	TRBV25-1	NA	TGTGCCAGCAGTGACTCCACCGGGACTAAAAGACAAGAGACCCAGTACTTC	CASSDSTGTKRQETQYF
15	NA	TRBJ1-2	TRBV12-3/TRBV12-4	NA	TGTGCCAGCAGTTTTTTGCGCTGGGCAGTTCTTGGCTACACCTTC	CASSFLRWAVLGYTF
11	NA	TRBJ2-1	TRBV7-2	NA	TGTGCCAGCAGCTTCCCCGAACCCATGTTCTTC	CASSFPEPMFF
15	NA	TRBJ2-7	TRBV7-6	few	TGTGCCAGCAGCACCCGAGGTAGCGACAACTACGAGCAGTACTTC	CASSTRGSDNYEQYF
14	NA	TRBJ2-1	TRBV7-2	few	TGTGCCAGCAGCTTTGAAGGATCCTACAATGAGCAGTTCTTC	CASSFEGSYNEQFF
18	TRBD2	TRBJ2-7	TRBV14	NA	TGTGCCAGCAGCCAAGTACTAGCGGGAGCTTCTGTGGGCTACGAGCAGTACTTC	CASSQVLAGASVGYEQYF
11	NA	TRBJ2-5	TRBV29-1	few	TGCAGCGTTGGGCCTCAAGAGACCCAGTACTTC	CSVGPQETQYF
15	TRBD2	TRBJ2-1	TRBV27	few	TGTGCCAGCAGTTTAGAGACGGGAGGGATGGATGAGCAGTTCTTC	CASSLETGGMDEQFF
11	NA	TRBJ2-7	TRBV20-1	NA	TGCAGTGCACTCAGCTCCTACGAGCAGTACTTC	CSALSSYEQYF
13	NA	TRBJ2-1	TRBV20-1	many	TGCAGTGCAAAGAGGCCGAGCGCCGTTGAGCAGTTCTTC	CSAKRPSAVEQFF
12	TRBD1	TRBJ2-3	TRBV20-1	NA	TGCAGTGCAGAAGACAGGGAAGATACGCAGTATTTT	CSAEDREDTQYF
15	TRBD1	TRBJ2-1	TRBV11-2	NA	TGTGCCAGCAGCTCGGGACAGGGAATAGGGAATGAGCAGTTCTTC	CASSSGQGIGNEQFF
18	TRBD2	TRBJ2-3	TRBV11-1	NA	TGTGCCAGCAGCTTATTAGCGGGAGGGCCTAAGGCCAAAGATACGCAGTATTTT	CASSLLAGGPKAKDTQYF
15	NA	TRBJ2-7	TRBV27	few	TGTGCCAGCAGTACCGGACTCGACCCCCTAACCCGGCAGTACTTC	CASSTGLDPLTRQYF
15	TRBD2	TRBJ2-3	TRBV20-1	few	TGCAGTGCCCAGACGTTCGGCGGGAGGCAGGATACGCAGTATTTT	CSAQTFGGRQDTQYF